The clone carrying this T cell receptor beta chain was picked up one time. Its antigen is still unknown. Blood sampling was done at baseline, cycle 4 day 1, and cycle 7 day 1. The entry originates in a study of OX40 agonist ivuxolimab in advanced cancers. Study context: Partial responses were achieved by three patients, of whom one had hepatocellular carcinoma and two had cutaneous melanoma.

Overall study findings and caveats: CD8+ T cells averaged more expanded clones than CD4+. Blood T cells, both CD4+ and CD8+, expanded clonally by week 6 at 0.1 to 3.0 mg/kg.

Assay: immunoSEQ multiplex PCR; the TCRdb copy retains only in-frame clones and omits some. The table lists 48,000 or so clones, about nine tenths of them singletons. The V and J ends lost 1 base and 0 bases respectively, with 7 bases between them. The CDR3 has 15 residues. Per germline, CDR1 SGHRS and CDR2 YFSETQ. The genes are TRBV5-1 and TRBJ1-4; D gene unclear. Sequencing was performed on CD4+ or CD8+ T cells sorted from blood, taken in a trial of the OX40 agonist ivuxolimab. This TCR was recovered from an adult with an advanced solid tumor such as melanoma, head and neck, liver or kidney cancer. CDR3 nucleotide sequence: TGCGCCAGCAGCTTGACGAGCCCAACTAATGAAAAACTGTTTTTT. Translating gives CASSLTSPTNEKLFF.